This T cell receptor beta chain was obtained from a study of regulatory T cells in long-lasting Graves disease. The overall study: The study enrolled newly diagnosed Graves' patients on antithyroid drugs under 3 months. General observations from the study: Whereas 966 public clonotypes were shared by new patients, persistent patients shared more, at over 2,500. It is possible that accuracy was reduced by the small size of the sample.

CDR3-region Arm-PCR and iRepertoire HTBI primers produced the TCR beta libraries. TCRdb redid the calling of the multiplex PCR reads with MiXCR, one entry per CDR3 protein. This table has hundreds of thousands of distinct CDR3 sequences, over 15% appearing once. Trimming left V 4 bases short and J 7 bases short, with 14 bases between. Germline V gene data show CDR1 as SNHLY and CDR2 as FYNNEI. This CDR3 contains 13 residues. Time point noted: newly diagnosed GD, antithyroid drugs for less than 3 months. There was RNA extracted from PBMCs, and the TCR library was made from it. The sample holds a few counts of this clonotype. Its target is not known. In addition, the sample was reused for a study of T cells in Graves' hyperthyroidism and ophthalmopathy. This second study notes: Most clonotypes expanded in the thyroid (above 0.001) were also present in blood.

This clonotype was obtained from a man in his forties with Graves disease. The specimen comprised peripheral blood mononuclear cells (PBMCs), sampled at new diagnosis, from a patient treated with antithyroid drugs. This chain joins TRBV2 and TRBJ2-7; the D gene is possibly TRBD2 (5 bases). The CDR3 loop is CASSGGPGKEQYF. Written as DNA, the CDR3 is TGTGCCAGCAGTGGAGGGCCCGGGAAGGAGCAGTACTTC.